These 30 T cell receptor beta chains originate from one sample sequenced in a study of blood T cell repertoires in COVID-19. Some clones are missing from TCRdb's copy, which holds only in-frame ones; the method was immunoSEQ multiplex PCR. This table holds more than 250,000 clones, roughly 84% found once. The sample consisted of peripheral blood. The receptor set was obtained from a man aged 45-65 years with active or convalescent COVID-19.

This clone is a singleton in its sample. This chain uses TRBV5-1 with TRBJ2-5, with TRBD2 matching over 8 bases. CDR1 and CDR2 from the germline V gene are SGHRS and YFSETQ. The CDR3 has 15 amino acids. The V segment lost 0 bases and the J segment 2 bases; nucleotides outside the gene matches: 3. CDR3 sequence reads: CASSLAGTSQETQYF. In nucleotides, the CDR3 is TGCGCCAGCAGCTTGGCCGGGACTAGTCAAGAGACCCAGTACTTC.

The chain has TRBV28 and TRBJ2-3; TRBD1 aligns across 9 bases. Germline CDR1 and CDR2: MDHEN and SYDVKM. V shed 2 bases, J shed 3 bases, and the junction held 3 bases outside the gene matches. The CDR3 sequence is 15 residues long. CDR3 sequence (DNA): TGTGCCAGCAGTTTAGGGGACAGGGAAACAGATACGCAGTATTTT. This codes for CASSLGDRETDTQYF.

V and J are TRBV20-1 and TRBJ2-5; no firm D call. Trimming removed 5 bases from V and 5 bases from J, with 9 bases in between. The CDR3 runs to 11 residues. CDR1 DFQATT and CDR2 SNEGSKA come from the germline V gene (reference sequence). CDR3 in amino acids: CSAYYGETQYF. In DNA form, the CDR3 reads TGCAGTGCTTACTATGGGGAGACCCAGTACTTC.

The sample holds one count of this clone. The chain recombines TRBV7-9 with TRBJ1-6; D is ambiguous. CDR3 length equals 14 residues. Germline CDR1 SEHNR, CDR2 FQNEAQ (reference sequence). Between the trimmed V and J ends, which lost 5 bases and 9 bases, there was a span of 14 bases. The CDR3 region is CASSPAGESSPLHF. Written as DNA, the CDR3 is TGTGCCAGCAGCCCGGCCGGGGAGAGTTCACCCCTCCACTTT.

The rearrangement joins TRBV7-2 to TRBJ2-5; 12 positions match TRBD1. Germline lookup yields CDR1 SGHTA and CDR2 FQGNSA. The CDR3 has 18 amino acids. Trimming cost V 1 base and J 4 bases; bases outside gene matches: 10. CDR3 protein: CASSLEVWDRGRGETQYF. The CDR3 bases are TGTGCCAGCAGCTTAGAGGTGTGGGACAGGGGGCGCGGAGAGACCCAGTACTTC.

The chain is built from TRBV27 and TRBJ2-3; D is unclear. The CDR3 is 15 amino acids. Germline V gene data show CDR1 as MNHEY and CDR2 as SMNVEV (reference sequence). Trimming left V 4 bases short and J 1 base short, with 12 bases between. The CDR3 DNA reads as TGTGCCAGCAGTTACGAGTTCCCCGGCACAGATACGCAGTATTTT. Its translation is CASSYEFPGTDTQYF.

The chain is built from TRBV30 and TRBJ1-1; 11 bases agree with TRBD1. The CDR3 totals 12 residues. Per germline, CDR1 GTSNPN and CDR2 SVGIG (reference sequence). Trimming cost V 5 bases and J 6 bases; bases outside gene matches: 2. In nucleotides, the CDR3 is TGTGCCTGGGGACAGGGGGCGTCTGAAGCTTTCTTT. It codes for CAWGQGASEAFF.

The V and J genes are TRBV28 and TRBJ1-4; 10 bases match TRBD1. The CDR3 covers 17 residues. Trimming cost V 8 bases and J 8 bases; bases outside gene matches: 17. Germline V gene lookup returns CDR1 MDHEN and CDR2 SYDVKM. CDR3: CASGPGQGTPHGEKLFF. The CDR3, as DNA: TGTGCCAGCGGTCCGGGACAGGGGACCCCACACGGAGAAAAACTGTTTTTT.

The chain combines TRBV20-1 with TRBJ2-4, with no clear D. This CDR3 contains 15 residues. Trimming removed 3 bases at V and 3 bases at J, with 15 bases between. Germline V gives CDR1 DFQATT, CDR2 SNEGSKA (reference sequence). The CDR3 protein is CSASQARQVKNIQYF. The CDR3 coding sequence is TGCAGTGCTAGTCAGGCCAGACAAGTCAAAAACATTCAGTACTTC.

This chain joins TRBV19 and TRBJ1-5; 8 nucleotides align to TRBD1. V was clipped by 8 bases and J by 3 bases; unmatched bases: 9. This CDR3 is built from 15 residues. From germline, CDR1 is LNHDA and CDR2 SQIVND (reference sequence). The CDR3 sequence: CASANSDRANQPQHF. For the CDR3, the DNA is TGTGCCAGTGCAAACTCGGACAGGGCCAATCAGCCCCAGCATTTT.

This sequence joins TRBV19 and TRBJ1-5, with 8 bases identical to TRBD1. CDR1 LNHDA and CDR2 SQIVND come from the germline V gene (reference sequence). Trimming at V came to 7 bases and at J to 2 bases, leaving 7 bases not matched to a gene. The CDR3 covers 15 residues. CDR3 amino acids: CASNALGQGNQPQHF. CDR3 coding DNA: TGTGCCAGTAACGCATTGGGACAGGGCAATCAGCCCCAGCATTTT.

The chain recombines TRBV27 with TRBJ2-7; 7 nucleotides align to TRBD2. The V segment lost 7 bases and the J segment 6 bases; nucleotides outside the gene matches: 3. The CDR3 totals 11 residues. Per the germline V gene, CDR1 is MNHEY and CDR2 is SMNVEV (reference sequence). This CDR3 is CASTRGVEQYF. The CDR3 DNA is TGTGCCAGCACCCGGGGGGTCGAGCAGTACTTC.

The V and J genes are TRBV6-5 and TRBJ1-1, with D possibly being TRBD1 (5 bases). The V end was cut by 7 bases, the J end by 3 bases, with 15 bases between. Germline V CDR1 and CDR2: MNHEY, SVGAGI. The length of the CDR3 is 14 residues. This chain's CDR3 is CASNFKQAYTEAFF. In DNA form, the CDR3 reads TGTGCCAGCAATTTCAAACAGGCCTACACTGAAGCTTTCTTT.

V and J are TRBV5-1 and TRBJ2-7; maybe TRBD1 (6 bases). V shed 4 bases and J shed 1 base, with 12 bases lying between them. Germline V gives CDR1 SGHRS, CDR2 YFSETQ. The CDR3 sequence is 14 residues long. The CDR3 sequence: CASSIGTTSYEQYF. In nucleotides, the CDR3 is TGCGCCAGCAGCATCGGGACAACGTCCTACGAGCAGTACTTC.

In this sample, this clone turned up a few times. The J gene is TRBJ2-7, the V gene TRBV5-1; 7 bases match TRBD1. The length of the CDR3 is 15 residues. Germline V lookup: CDR1 SGHRS, CDR2 YFSETQ. The V segment lost 4 bases and the J segment 0 bases; nucleotides outside the gene matches: 7. The CDR3 protein is CASSQTGYSSYEQYF. The CDR3 DNA reads as TGCGCCAGCAGCCAGACAGGGTACAGCTCCTACGAGCAGTACTTC.

The chain couples TRBV18 to TRBJ2-1, with 9 bases matching TRBD2. The germline V gene has CDR1 KGHSH and CDR2 LQKENI. The CDR3 loop spans 15 amino acids. V lost 2 bases, J lost 6 bases, and 5 bases stayed unmatched. The CDR3 here is CASSPTSSGANEQFF. The CDR3 DNA follows: TGTGCCAGCTCACCAACTTCTAGCGGGGCCAATGAGCAGTTCTTC.

J is TRBJ2-1 and V is TRBV10-1; 10 bases align to TRBD2. Germline V CDR1 and CDR2: WNHNN, SYGVQD (reference sequence). V lost 2 bases to trimming and J lost 9 bases; unmatched junction nucleotides: 4. CDR3 length equals 14 residues. The CDR3 sequence: CASSEGGLAAEQFF. In nucleotides, the CDR3 is TGCGCCAGCAGTGAGGGCGGACTAGCGGCTGAGCAGTTCTTC.

This sequence joins TRBV7-2 and TRBJ2-1; 7 nucleotides match TRBD2. CDR1 and CDR2 (germline): SGHTA, FQGNSA. The CDR3 has 13 residues. The trim removed 3 bases at V and 13 bases at J, leaving 9 bases unmatched. In DNA, the CDR3 is TGTGCCAGCAGCTTCAAAAACCGGGGGGAACAGTTCTTC. This gives the protein CASSFKNRGEQFF.

This clone was seen a single time. V gene TRBV6-5 combines with J gene TRBJ2-2; perhaps TRBD1 as D (6 bases). The CDR3 has 14 amino acids. CDR1 is MNHEY, CDR2 SVGAGI, per germline. V was cut by 6 bases and J by 5 bases, with 13 bases left in between. This CDR3 is CASSPTGVTGELFF. The CDR3 DNA reads TGTGCCAGCAGCCCGACAGGAGTTACCGGGGAGCTGTTTTTT.

V is TRBV12-3 or TRBV12-4 and J is TRBJ2-2; TRBD1 aligns across 7 bases. The CDR3 consists of 13 residues. Trimming cost V 4 bases and J 4 bases; bases outside gene matches: 0. CDR3 DNA: TGTGCCAGCAGTTCAGGGGGCACCGGGGAGCTGTTTTTT. Amino acids: CASSSGGTGELFF.

This clone appeared a single time. CDR3 loop: CASSLNPSGGGTGELFF. CDR3 bases: TGCGCCAGCAGCTTGAATCCTAGCGGGGGCGGCACCGGGGAGCTGTTTTTT. This sequence joins TRBV5-1 and TRBJ2-2; 10 bases match TRBD2. The CDR3 loop spans 17 amino acids. CDR1 is SGHRS and CDR2 is YFSETQ in the germline V gene. V trimming: 1 base; J trimming: 4 bases; junction bases outside the gene matches: 7.

This chain uses TRBV14 with TRBJ1-1; 8 bases fit TRBD1. The CDR3 is made up of 13 amino acids. Germline V gene sequence: CDR1 SGHDN, CDR2 FVKESK. Unmatched junction bases numbered 4, after V lost 5 bases and J lost 5 bases. CDR3 protein: CASSEWTGTEAFF. The CDR3 DNA sequence: TGTGCCAGCAGCGAATGGACAGGGACTGAAGCTTTCTTT.

A word on this clone: A junction end diverges from the germline sequence, so it may reflect a read error. This chain links TRBV7-3 with TRBJ2-3; 9 nucleotides agree with TRBD2. This CDR3 is built from 17 residues. Germline CDR1 and CDR2: SGHTA and FQGTGA. This CDR3 reads CASSLTFSGSSTDTQYF. The CDR3 DNA reads as TGTGCCAGCAGCCTAACCTTTAGCGGGAGCAGCACAGATACGCAGTATTTT. Variable domain in full (rest from reference TRBV7-3 and TRBJ2-3): GAGVSQTPSNKVTEKGKYVELRCDPISGHTALYWYRQSLGQGPEFLIYFQGTGAADDSGLPNDRFFAVRPEGSVSTLKIQRTERGDSAVYLCASSLTFSGSSTDTQYFGPGTRLTVL.

The chain employs TRBV6-5 and TRBJ2-5, with D possibly TRBD2 on 6 matching bases. V lost 5 bases and J lost 3, with 13 bases in between. The germline gives CDR1 MNHEY, CDR2 SVGAGI. The CDR3 runs 14 residues. The chain's CDR3 is CASSRRGLKETQYF. The CDR3 DNA reads TGTGCCAGCAGTAGAAGGGGACTTAAAGAGACCCAGTACTTC.

Comments on this clone: One end of the junction is discordant with germline, which a read error may explain. The genes are TRBV5-1 and TRBJ2-3, with a possible D match to TRBD1 (6 bases). Germline CDR1 and CDR2: SGHRS and YFSETQ. There are 15 residues in the CDR3. The CDR3 reads CASSLGDTRTDTRYF. The CDR3 DNA reads TGCGCCAGCAGCTTGGGGGACACCCGCACAGATACGCGGTATTTT.

The chain joins TRBV2 to TRBJ2-6; unclear D gene. Germline V gene sequence: CDR1 SNHLY, CDR2 FYNNEI. V lost 6 bases to trimming and J lost 4 bases, with 7 bases between them. The CDR3 consists of 13 residues. The CDR3 loop reads CASSPLGANVLTF. DNA of the CDR3: TGTGCCAGCAGCCCCCTCGGGGCCAACGTCCTGACTTTC.

This clone was picked up a small number of times. The chain joins TRBV30 to TRBJ2-4, with D perhaps TRBD2 (5 bases). Trimming took 2 bases from V and 0 from J, leaving 8 bases between them. Germline V CDR1 and CDR2: GTSNPN, SVGIG (reference sequence). The CDR3 spans 14 residues. The CDR3 nucleotides are TGTGCCTGGAGTAGCGGAGCAGCCAAAAACATTCAGTACTTC. It is translated as CAWSSGAAKNIQYF. The whole variable domain, filled in from reference TRBV30 and TRBJ2-4, reads SQTIHQWPATLVQPVGSPLSLECTVEGTSNPNLYWYRQAAGRGLQLLFYSVGIGQISSEVPQNLSASRPQDRQFILSSKKLLLSDSGFYLCAWSSGAAKNIQYFGAGTRLSVL.

The chain recombines TRBV7-8 with TRBJ1-1; no firm D call. Germline lookup yields CDR1 SGHVS and CDR2 FQNEAQ. This CDR3 contains 16 residues. V was clipped by 2 bases and J by 4 bases, with 17 bases between them. The CDR3 DNA sequence: TGTGCCAGCAGCTTATCAGGAACGGCGTTCTCCACTGAAGCTTTCTTT. Translation: CASSLSGTAFSTEAFF.

The chain has TRBV3-1 (or the pseudogene TRBV3-2) and TRBJ2-7; D not certain. The CDR3 loop spans 15 amino acids. V lost 4 bases and J lost 6, with 19 bases in between. From germline, CDR1 is LGHDT and CDR2 YNNKEL (reference sequence). CDR3: CASSRGFLTLGEQYF. In DNA form, the CDR3 reads TGTGCCAGCAGCCGCGGTTTTCTGACTCTCGGCGAGCAGTACTTC.

This clone was found once. The rearrangement links TRBV6-5 to TRBJ2-3; TRBD2 matches at 10 bases. CDR1 and CDR2 (germline): MNHEY, SVGAGI. The V and J ends lost 3 bases and 1 base, in that order; junction bases with no gene match: 4. This CDR3 is built from 16 residues. DNA for the CDR3: TGTGCCAGCAGTTATACTAGCGGGATGGGCACAGATACGCAGTATTTT. This encodes CASSYTSGMGTDTQYF.